This TCR beta chain is from a study of blood T cell repertoires in COVID-19. As for the study in general: The United States, Italy and Spain provided the acute and convalescent COVID-19 samples. Sample material is recorded as cDNA or gDNA derived from T cells, B-cell-depleted T cells, or PBMCs.

The authors' processing: It was from reference gene primer amplification that nucleated cell counts were estimated. Here immunoSEQ multiplex PCR was the method, and the copy in TCRdb shows in-frame clones only, minus some. The V and J calls and clone size come from that table; D and trimming were worked out from the DNA. The table lists more than 100,000 clones, over 60% of them singletons. The germline V gene has CDR1 SGHTA and CDR2 FQGNSA. Trimming stripped 5 bases from V and 1 base from J, with 11 bases between. The CDR3 spans 14 residues. The V call is TRBV7-2, the J call TRBJ1-2, with a tentative D call TRBD1 (5 bases). The sample taken for sequencing was peripheral blood. The source of this sequence is a woman of 80 years or more with acute or convalescent COVID-19. The chain's CDR3 is CASSPGNYNYGYTF. The CDR3 bases are TGTGCCAGCAGCCCAGGGAATTATAACTATGGCTACACCTTC.